The 32 T cell receptor beta chains given below trace back to one sample, sequenced in a study of T cells in Graves' hyperthyroidism and ophthalmopathy. TCR beta CDR3 sequences were amplified from RNA transcripts. The HTBI primer set was used in a first-round RT-PCR of the TCR CDR3. A single record per CDR3 protein comes from TCRdb applying MiXCR to the multiplex PCR reads. Among nearly 600,000 distinct CDR3 sequences listed, about 15% were seen once. Sequencing input: blood. The source is a woman younger than 45 with Graves' hyperthyroidism that later progressed to Graves' ophthalmopathy.

In this sample, this clonotype turned up many times. The chain uses TRBV10-3 and TRBJ2-5, with D uncertain. V was shortened by 10 bases and J by 0 bases, with 24 bases between the two germline ends. CDR1 and CDR2 (germline): ENHRY, SYGVKD. The CDR3 is 17 amino acids. This CDR3 is CATSPSLEVLYQETQYF. The CDR3, as DNA: TGTGCCACCAGCCCCTCTCTAGAGGTCTTGTACCAAGAGACCCAGTACTTC.

Details on this clonotype: At one of its ends the junction is not consistent with the germline gene, which may arise from a read error. This chain links TRBV18 with TRBJ1-1; D uncertain. The CDR3 runs 13 residues. CDR1 is KGHSH and CDR2 is LQKENI in the germline V gene. In DNA form, the CDR3 reads TGTGCCAGCTCACCACTACAGAACAATGAAGCTTTCTTT. It translates to CASSPLQNNEAFF.

The sample holds many counts of this clonotype. V and J are TRBV6-1 and TRBJ2-7; D uncertain. The CDR3 runs to 11 residues. Trimming removed 4 bases at V and 2 bases at J, with 3 bases between. Germline CDR1 MNHNS, CDR2 SASEGT. CDR3 sequence reads: CASSAPYEQYF. For the CDR3, the DNA is TGTGCCAGCAGTGCTCCCTACGAGCAGTACTTC.

This clonotype was counted many times. CDR3 in amino acids: CASRATGYGYTF. The CDR3 DNA is TGTGCCAGCAGAGCGACAGGCTATGGCTACACCTTC. The gene calls are TRBV12-3 or TRBV12-4 and TRBJ1-2; D may be TRBD1 (6 bases). The CDR3 has 12 residues. V was clipped by 6 bases and J by 4 bases, with 9 bases between them.

V gene TRBV20-1 combines with J gene TRBJ1-1, with TRBD1 matching 7 bases. Per germline, CDR1 DFQATT and CDR2 SNEGSKA (reference sequence). J was trimmed by 0 bases and V by 3 bases; bases with no gene match: 10. This CDR3 has 16 residues. The CDR3 DNA reads as TGCAGTGCTAGGGAGGCCAGGGGGTTGGTGAACACTGAAGCTTTCTTT. Residues: CSAREARGLVNTEAFF.

This clonotype was found many times. This sequence joins TRBV11-3 and TRBJ2-1; D unresolved. This CDR3 has 11 amino acids. Germline V gives CDR1 SGHNT, CDR2 YENEEA. V was clipped by 5 bases and J by 6 bases, with 5 bases between them. The CDR3 protein is CASSGLNEQFF. The CDR3 bases are TGTGCCAGCAGCGGGCTCAATGAGCAGTTCTTC.

This clonotype was detected many times. This chain uses TRBV3-2 with TRBJ1-1; the table's D call, TRBD1, has no DNA check behind it. TRBV3-2 is given as a pseudogene. The CDR3 has 17 residues. The CDR3: CASSQRGFYGLNTEAFF. The CDR3 DNA sequence: TGTGCCAGCAGCCAAAGGGGTTTTTACGGCTTGAACACTGAAGCTTTCTTT.

This clonotype came up a few times. The chain is built from TRBV6-5 and TRBJ1-1; D is unresolved. V was cut by 2 bases and J by 3 bases, with 7 bases left in between. The CDR3 loop spans 13 amino acids. Germline values: CDR1 MNHEY, CDR2 SVGAGI. This chain's CDR3 is CASSYEADTEAFF. CDR3 DNA: TGTGCCAGCAGTTACGAGGCGGACACTGAAGCTTTCTTT.

This clonotype has at least ten counts. The gene calls are TRBV27 and TRBJ2-3; D remains unclear. There are 12 residues in the CDR3. The germline CDR1 and CDR2 sequences are MNHEY and SMNVEV (reference sequence). Trimming shortened V by 4 bases and J by 6 bases, and 8 bases separated the two germline ends. The CDR3 DNA reads as TGTGCCAGCAGTTCGCCAGCGGATACGCAGTATTTT. It translates to CASSSPADTQYF.

In its sample, this clonotype was seen many times. V is TRBV28 and J is TRBJ1-6; TRBD1 aligns across 7 bases. The CDR3 loop spans 13 amino acids. The J segment lost 7 bases and the V segment lost 7 bases, leaving 4 bases of the junction unmatched. CDR1 is MDHEN, CDR2 SYDVKM, per germline. CDR3 amino acids: CASMGTVNSPLHF. CDR3 in DNA: TGTGCCAGCATGGGGACAGTAAATTCACCCCTCCACTTT.

There are many counts of this clonotype. This chain connects TRBV3-1 to TRBJ1-4, with D unresolved. The CDR3 has 14 residues. V lost 4 bases and J 7 bases, leaving 13 bases between the germline ends. Germline CDR1 LGHDT, CDR2 YNNKEL (reference sequence). The CDR3 DNA reads TGTGCCAGCAGCCTGGACGGCAGATTTGAAAAACTGTTTTTT. This codes for CASSLDGRFEKLFF.

The chain links TRBV4-2 to TRBJ1-2; 10 bases fit TRBD1. Per the germline V gene, CDR1 is LGHNA and CDR2 is YNFKEQ. The CDR3 is 17 residues long. Trimming took 4 bases from V and 3 from J; bases not matched to a gene: 11. The CDR3 reads CASSLGQGVFSDYGYTF. CDR3 nucleotide sequence: TGTGCCAGCAGCCTAGGACAGGGGGTTTTTTCTGACTATGGCTACACCTTC.

The gene calls are TRBV6-5 and TRBJ2-4; D uncertain. The CDR3 is 15 amino acids. CDR1 is MNHEY, CDR2 SVGAGI, per germline. V dropped 2 bases and J dropped 3 bases, with 11 bases sitting between them. The chain's CDR3 is CASSYTRHDKNIQYF. CDR3 DNA: TGTGCCAGCAGTTACACCCGCCATGACAAAAACATTCAGTACTTC.

This sequence joins TRBV3-1 and TRBJ2-7, with 10 bases identical to TRBD2. CDR3 length: 16 residues. V lost 1 base to trimming and J lost 3 bases; unmatched junction nucleotides: 6. Looked up from germline, CDR1 is LGHDT and CDR2 is YNNKEL (reference sequence). The CDR3 spells CASSQGLAGEGYEQYF. CDR3 sequence (DNA): TGTGCCAGCAGCCAAGGGCTAGCGGGAGAGGGCTACGAGCAGTACTTC.

This clonotype was detected a few times. The V call is TRBV19, the J call TRBJ2-5; D possibly corresponds to TRBD2 (6 bases). The germline V gene has CDR1 LNHDA and CDR2 SQIVND (reference sequence). The CDR3 loop spans 14 amino acids. V lost 3 bases and J lost 5, with 13 bases in between. The CDR3, as DNA: TGTGCCAGTAGTATTTCACTAGCTGGCGAGACCCAGTACTTC. It translates to CASSISLAGETQYF.

In this sample, this clonotype turned up many times. The V gene is TRBV27, the J gene TRBJ2-7; no clear D gene. The V end lost 2 bases, the J end lost 6 bases, and 17 bases lay between the germline ends. Germline CDR1 is MNHEY and CDR2 is SMNVEV (reference sequence). The CDR3 sequence is 15 residues long. The CDR3 DNA is TGTGCCAGCAGTTTACAGGCGGAAAATCCTCTCGAGCAGTACTTC. It encodes CASSLQAENPLEQYF.

This clonotype has a count of ten or more. The chain recombines TRBV2 with TRBJ2-1; 10 bases are shared with TRBD2. Germline V CDR1 and CDR2: SNHLY, FYNNEI. The CDR3 runs 14 residues. J lost 4 bases, V lost 8 bases, and 5 bases had no gene match. The CDR3 nucleotides read TGTGCCAGCCAGGGACTAGCGAGATACAATGAGCAGTTCTTC. Translated: CASQGLARYNEQFF.

As for this clonotype: The CDR3 end shows no conserved phenylalanine or tryptophan, and so a read error is likely. The J gene is TRBJ2-6, the V gene TRBV6-1, with D possibly TRBD2 on 6 matching bases. The CDR3 has 16 residues. CDR1 MNHNS and CDR2 SASEGT come from the germline V gene. The CDR3 coding sequence is TGTGCCAGCAGGGTTATACGGGACTCTGAGGCCAACGTCCTGACTTCC. Translated: CASRVIRDSEANVLTS.

This clonotype was recorded many times. The gene calls are TRBV29-1 and TRBJ2-7; TRBD1 might be the D (5 bases). V was pared by 4 bases and J by 2 bases, with 9 bases between. Germline-derived CDR1 and CDR2 are SQVTM and ANQGSEA. The CDR3 extends over 12 amino acids. CDR3 sequence: CSVAQGPYEQYF. The DNA of the CDR3 is TGCAGCGTTGCTCAGGGCCCCTACGAGCAGTACTTC.

This clonotype was seen only a few times. The V gene is TRBV6-1, the J gene TRBJ2-1, with D possibly being TRBD2 (6 bases). The CDR3 covers 15 residues. With 6 bases removed from V and 6 bases from J, the gap between germline ends came to 18 bases. Germline CDR1 is MNHNS and CDR2 is SASEGT. The CDR3: CASRTTGTRINEQFF. The CDR3 bases are TGTGCCAGCAGAACTACCGGGACTCGGATCAATGAGCAGTTCTTC.

In this sample, this clonotype turned up many times. V is TRBV9 and J is TRBJ2-5; 12 positions match TRBD2. V was pared by 3 bases and J by 5 bases, with 2 bases of the junction left unmatched. This CDR3 region has 14 residues. CDR1 is SGDLS and CDR2 is YYNGEE in the germline V gene. The CDR3 DNA follows: TGTGCCAGCAGCGCTAGCGGGAGGGCGGAGACCCAGTACTTC. Translation: CASSASGRAETQYF.

There are many counts of this clonotype. The chain is built from TRBV6-2 or TRBV6-3 and TRBJ1-2; tentatively, D is TRBD1 (5 bases). Germline CDR1 MNHEY, CDR2 SVGEGT. V was cut by 3 bases and J by 4 bases, with 27 bases left in between. This CDR3 region has 19 residues. DNA of the CDR3: TGTGCCAGCAGTTATCCCTTGGCGACAGTAAGGGTCGATCGCTATGGCTACACCTTC. Amino acid sequence: CASSYPLATVRVDRYGYTF.

About this clonotype itself: Being one base from a much bigger clone, this may be a read error. The rearrangement joins TRBV11-2 to TRBJ2-7; D unresolved. The J call may be in error: the DNA end matches TRBJ2-1 better. The CDR3 runs 13 residues. Germline loops: CDR1 SGHAT, CDR2 FQNNGV. The CDR3 spells CASSLQATYEQFF. As DNA, the CDR3 is TGTGCCAGCAGCCTCCAAGCCACCTACGAGCAGTTCTTC.

This clonotype appeared many times. This chain uses TRBV12-3 or TRBV12-4 with TRBJ2-7; TRBD1 is a possible D gene (6 bases). The CDR3 runs 15 residues. V lost 6 bases and J lost 1, with 16 bases in between. The CDR3 loop is CASRLGQLLSYEQYF. DNA of the CDR3: TGTGCCAGCAGACTAGGACAGCTCCTTTCCTACGAGCAGTACTTC.

This clonotype came up a few times. The chain uses TRBV7-6 and TRBJ1-5; no clear D. The V gene lost 1 base and the J gene lost 0 bases, with 7 bases spanning the gap. Germline values: CDR1 SGHVS, CDR2 FNYEAQ. The CDR3 spans 15 residues. The CDR3 sequence is CASSLGVDSNQPQHF. Written as DNA, the CDR3 is TGTGCCAGCAGCTTAGGAGTTGATAGCAATCAGCCCCAGCATTTT.

This clonotype occurred many times. J is TRBJ2-2 and V is TRBV6-2 or TRBV6-3; 9 bases align to TRBD1. Germline CDR1 and CDR2: MNHEY and SVGEGT. The CDR3 totals 16 residues. The V and J ends lost 6 bases and 5 bases, in that order; junction bases with no gene match: 10. CDR3 bases: TGTGCCAGCAGCCTACAGGGGGCAAGATCGACCGGGGAGCTGTTTTTT. It specifies CASSLQGARSTGELFF.

This clonotype was counted at least ten times. The chain carries TRBV27 and TRBJ2-3; TRBD2 matches 9 bases. Germline CDR1 and CDR2: MNHEY and SMNVEV (reference sequence). Trimming cost V 3 bases and J 7 bases; bases outside gene matches: 14. The CDR3 consists of 17 residues. In DNA, the CDR3 is TGTGCCAGCAGTTTGACCGTAGCGGGAGCCACGGGGTATACGCAGTATTTT. This sequence encodes CASSLTVAGATGYTQYF.

The rearrangement links TRBV20-1 to TRBJ2-3; 8 nucleotides line up with TRBD1. The germline V gene has CDR1 DFQATT and CDR2 SNEGSKA (reference sequence). The ends lost 3 bases at V and 5 bases at J; junction bases unmatched: 10. There are 15 residues in the CDR3. The CDR3 reads CSASPFQGAEDTQYF. CDR3 bases: TGCAGTGCTAGCCCCTTTCAGGGGGCAGAAGATACGCAGTATTTT.

This clonotype was observed many times. The chain carries TRBV30 and TRBJ1-4; 10 bases match TRBD1. The junction had 8 bases not matched to a gene; V was cut back by 0 bases and J by 10 bases. The CDR3 consists of 15 residues. CDR1 and CDR2 (germline): GTSNPN, SVGIG (reference sequence). In DNA form, the CDR3 reads TGTGCCTGGAGTGTACGACAGGGGGCGCAGGGAAAACTGTTTTTT. The encoded protein is CAWSVRQGAQGKLFF.

A remark on this clonotype: The conserved phenylalanine or tryptophan is not found at the CDR3 terminus, so this likely reflects a read error. The chain employs TRBV7-2 and TRBJ1-2, with 8 bases identical to TRBD1. The V gene end was trimmed by 7 bases and the J gene end by 8 bases; junction bases not matched to a gene: 9. The CDR3 is 13 amino acids. CDR1 is SGHTA and CDR2 is FQGNSA in the germline V gene. CDR3 region: CASTLGQGGGYTI. The CDR3 DNA follows: TGTGCCAGCACCCTCGGACAGGGAGGCGGCTACACCATC.

This rearrangement joins TRBV20-1 to TRBJ2-7, with 8 bases matching TRBD1. The J segment lost 5 bases and the V segment lost 5 bases, leaving 17 bases of the junction unmatched. The CDR3 has 16 amino acids. CDR1 DFQATT and CDR2 SNEGSKA come from the germline V gene (reference sequence). As DNA, the CDR3 is TGCAGTGCTGGGGGGCAGGGGGCAGGTGGTCGCGACGAGCAGTACTTC. This encodes CSAGGQGAGGRDEQYF.

This clonotype has more than one count but fewer than ten. For the CDR3, the DNA is TGCGCCAGCAGCCAAGGGACTAGCGGGAGTTTGGAGCAGTACTTC. This codes for CASSQGTSGSLEQYF. The genes are TRBV4-1 and TRBJ2-7; 13 nucleotides agree with TRBD2. This CDR3 contains 15 residues. Germline CDR1 and CDR2: MGHRA and YSYEKL. V was pared by 1 base and J by 7 bases, with 4 bases of the junction left unmatched.